These 16 T cell receptor beta chains share one sample of origin, sequenced in a study of blood T cell repertoires in COVID-19. Produced via immunoSEQ multiplex PCR; TCRdb's table is partial and in-frame only. The profile shows roughly 120,000 clones, over 75% of them singletons. Sequences were obtained from peripheral blood. The source of these receptors is a woman in her forties or fifties with acute or convalescent COVID-19.

This clone is a singleton in its sample. The chain employs TRBV10-3 and TRBJ1-1; 7 bases agree with TRBD1. This CDR3 contains 15 residues. Unmatched junction bases numbered 7, after V lost 2 bases and J lost 4 bases. From germline, CDR1 is ENHRY and CDR2 SYGVKD. The CDR3, as DNA: TGTGCCATCAGTGAGGGATGGGACAGAGTCACTGAAGCTTTCTTT. Translating gives CAISEGWDRVTEAFF.

V gene TRBV3-1 (or the pseudogene TRBV3-2) combines with J gene TRBJ1-2; 7 nucleotides line up with TRBD1. The germline CDR1 and CDR2 sequences are LGHDT and YNNKEL (reference sequence). The length of the CDR3 is 16 residues. J was trimmed by 5 bases and V by 3 bases; bases with no gene match: 12. The CDR3 region has the DNA TGTGCCAGCAGCCACAGGGGGGCCCCAGGACAGTATGGCTACACCTTC. Its protein product is CASSHRGAPGQYGYTF.

The count of this clone is one. Other DNA sequences in the sample encode the same CDR3. This chain joins TRBV12-3 or TRBV12-4 and TRBJ1-3, with TRBD1 as a possible D gene (5 bases). The CDR3 is 12 residues long. Deletions cut 7 bases from V and 4 bases from J, with 8 bases between. This CDR3 reads CASKGSGNTIYF. CDR3 coding DNA: TGTGCCAGCAAGGGGTCGGGAAACACCATATATTTT.

The chain carries TRBV5-8 and TRBJ1-5; a weak D match, TRBD1 (5 bases). Germline CDR1 SGHTS, CDR2 YDEGEE. Trimming took 0 bases from V and 4 from J, leaving 11 bases between them. The CDR3 is 15 amino acids. Here the CDR3 DNA reads TGTGCCAGCAGCTTGGGTGGGGCGTGGAATCAGCCCCAGCATTTT. Amino acids: CASSLGGAWNQPQHF.

The chain is built from TRBV14 and TRBJ1-3; tentative D call: TRBD1 (5 bases). Between the trimmed V and J ends, which lost 2 bases and 2 bases, there was a span of 25 bases. CDR3 length equals 20 residues. CDR1 is SGHDN, CDR2 FVKESK, per germline. The CDR3 sequence: CASSQQPLTGVGTTGNTIYF. In DNA form, the CDR3 reads TGTGCCAGCAGCCAACAACCCCTAACCGGCGTGGGGACTACTGGAAACACCATATATTTT.

This clone was detected only once. The V gene is TRBV6-1, the J gene TRBJ2-3, with TRBD2 matching over 8 bases. With 2 bases clipped from V and 4 bases from J, the junction kept 8 bases outside the gene matches. The CDR3 covers 16 residues. CDR1 and CDR2 from the germline V gene are MNHNS and SASEGT. CDR3 bases: TGTGCCAGCAGTGAACACGGGACTAGGCGAGCAGATACGCAGTATTTT. It translates to CASSEHGTRRADTQYF.

J is TRBJ1-5 and V is TRBV6-6, with a weak D call TRBD1 (6 bases). The CDR3 has 15 amino acids. CDR1 is MNHNY and CDR2 is SVGAGI in the germline V gene (reference sequence). Trimming removed 2 bases from V and 1 base from J, with 9 bases in between. The DNA of the CDR3 is TGTGCCAGCAGTTACACCGGACAGAGCAATCAGCCCCAGCATTTT. It translates to CASSYTGQSNQPQHF.

V gene TRBV5-1 combines with J gene TRBJ1-1; D is possibly TRBD1 (5 bases). The CDR3 runs 15 residues. The germline V gene encodes CDR1 SGHRS and CDR2 YFSETQ. V lost 2 bases and J 1 base, leaving 12 bases between the germline ends. As DNA, the CDR3 is TGCGCCAGCAGCTTCGACAGCCATGGGAACACTGAAGCTTTCTTT. Amino acids: CASSFDSHGNTEAFF.

This clone was recorded once. V gene TRBV19 combines with J gene TRBJ1-5, with a weak D call TRBD1 (6 bases). Per the germline V gene, CDR1 is LNHDA and CDR2 is SQIVND (reference sequence). The CDR3 loop spans 15 amino acids. V lost 4 bases, J lost 6 bases, and 16 bases lay in between. CDR3: CASSTELGAFQPQHF. The CDR3 DNA reads TGTGCCAGTAGTACAGAGTTGGGGGCATTTCAGCCCCAGCATTTT.

The rearrangement uses TRBV11-2 and TRBJ1-2; weak D call: TRBD1 (5 bases). CDR1 is SGHAT and CDR2 is FQNNGV in the germline V gene. V lost 5 bases and J 4 bases, leaving 11 bases between the germline ends. This CDR3 contains 13 residues. This CDR3 is CASSPTGLYGYTF. In nucleotides, the CDR3 is TGTGCCAGCAGCCCAACAGGCCTCTATGGCTACACCTTC. Looking up the rest from reference TRBV11-2 and TRBJ1-2 gives the full variable domain: EAGVAQSPRYKIIEKRQSVAFWCNPISGHATLYWYQQILGQGPKLLIQFQNNGVVDDSQLPKDRFSAERLKGVDSTLKIQPAKLEDSAVYLCASSPTGLYGYTFGSGTRLTVV.

The gene calls are TRBV7-6 and TRBJ1-1; TRBD1 matches at 7 bases. The trim removed 1 base at V and 6 bases at J, leaving 2 bases unmatched. The germline CDR1 and CDR2 sequences are SGHVS and FNYEAQ. This CDR3 contains 13 residues. CDR3 sequence reads: CASSLEGASEAFF. The CDR3, as DNA: TGTGCCAGCAGCTTAGAGGGGGCGTCTGAAGCTTTCTTT.

The genes are TRBV5-4 and TRBJ1-2; possible D gene TRBD1, 5 bases. This CDR3 comprises 15 residues. Between the trimmed V and J ends, which lost 0 bases and 2 bases, there was a span of 11 bases. Germline CDR1 and CDR2: SGHNT and YYREEE (reference sequence). The CDR3 loop reads CASSLAAGPNYGYTF. CDR3 nucleotide sequence: TGTGCCAGCAGCTTGGCTGCAGGGCCGAACTATGGCTACACCTTC.

V is TRBV5-5 and J is TRBJ2-1; 7 nucleotides line up with TRBD1. The CDR3 is 15 residues long. V trimming: 2 bases; J trimming: 5 bases; junction bases outside the gene matches: 7. CDR1 and CDR2 (germline): SGHKS, YYEKEE (reference sequence). As DNA, the CDR3 is TGTGCCAGCAGCTTCACCGGGACAGAGGACAATGAGCAGTTCTTC. Translating it yields CASSFTGTEDNEQFF.

V gene TRBV5-1 combines with J gene TRBJ2-2, with D possibly being TRBD1 (5 bases). V was trimmed by 0 bases and J by 6 bases, leaving 9 bases between them. Germline V gives CDR1 SGHRS, CDR2 YFSETQ. The CDR3 loop spans 14 amino acids. CDR3 loop: CASSLVAGPGELFF. The CDR3 DNA reads TGCGCCAGCAGCTTGGTGGCAGGGCCCGGGGAGCTGTTTTTT.

The gene calls are TRBV25-1 and TRBJ2-7, with D possibly being TRBD1 (5 bases). The ends were cut back, 8 bases at V and 0 bases at J, with 20 bases in the middle. Germline CDR1 reads MGHDK; CDR2 reads SYGVNS. The length of the CDR3 is 16 residues. DNA of the CDR3: TGTGCCAGCCCCGAGTGGGGCCACACAAGCTCCTACGAGCAGTACTTC. Protein sequence: CASPEWGHTSSYEQYF.

This sequence joins TRBV2 and TRBJ1-3; D is possibly TRBD1 (5 bases). This CDR3 comprises 16 residues. Per the germline V gene, CDR1 is SNHLY and CDR2 is FYNNEI. Trimming took 4 bases from V and 2 from J, leaving 15 bases between them. The CDR3 loop is CASSGGGVRTGNTIYF. Written as DNA, the CDR3 is TGTGCCAGCAGTGGCGGGGGTGTAAGAACTGGAAACACCATATATTTT.